One and the same sample provided the 21 T cell receptor beta chains below, sequenced in a study of circulating tumor DNA in untreated peripheral T-cell lymphoma. Clones were sequenced by immunoSEQ multiplex PCR, and TCRdb holds only the in-frame ones, with some missing. The sample carries about 6,600 clones, 70% to 80% recorded once. The sample comprised tumor tissue. All receptors come from a human donor with peripheral T-cell lymphoma.

The count of this clone is one. The chain couples TRBV6-7 to TRBJ2-3; 13 nucleotides agree with TRBD2. TRBV6-7 belongs to the ORF category, with a function that is uncertain. V gave up 7 bases and J gave up 2 bases; unmatched junction bases: 6. This CDR3 has 16 amino acids. The CDR3 region is CASTKGLAGYTDTQYF. The CDR3, as DNA: TGTGCCAGCACCAAGGGACTAGCGGGGTACACAGATACGCAGTATTTT.

This sequence joins TRBV6-8 and TRBJ1-6, with D hard to call. CDR3 length: 16 amino acids. Trimming stripped 0 bases from V and 9 bases from J, with 15 bases between. In germline, CDR1 is MNHGY, CDR2 SAAAGT. The CDR3 region has the DNA TGTGCCAGCAGTTACTCCTCCGGGGTTGGCGGTTCACCCCTCCACTTT. This encodes CASSYSSGVGGSPLHF.

V is TRBV6-7 and J is TRBJ2-3; D perhaps matches TRBD2 (5 bases). TRBV6-7 is flagged as an ORF with uncertain function. The CDR3 spans 14 residues. Trimming stripped 4 bases from V and 2 bases from J, with 10 bases between. This CDR3 reads CASSSGFFTDTQYF. The CDR3 region has the DNA TGTGCCAGCAGTTCGGGGTTCTTCACAGATACGCAGTATTTT.

V usage is TRBV28 and J usage is TRBJ2-3; no reliable D call. Germline V CDR1 and CDR2: MDHEN, SYDVKM. The germline V and J ends were trimmed by 8 bases and 1 base, with 10 bases remaining between them. The CDR3 has 13 residues. CDR3 sequence reads: CASLFEGTDTQYF. In DNA form, the CDR3 reads TGTGCCAGCCTTTTTGAAGGCACAGATACGCAGTATTTT. Filled out from reference TRBV28 and TRBJ2-3, the complete variable domain reads DVKVTQSSRYLVKRTGEKVFLECVQDMDHENMFWYRQDPGLGLRLIYFSYDVKMKEKGDIPEGYSVSREKKERFSLILESASTNQTSMYLCASLFEGTDTQYFGPGTRLTVL.

The rearrangement uses TRBV12-5 and TRBJ2-1; no firm D call. The CDR3 runs 12 residues. The V end lost 3 bases, the J end lost 5 bases, and 5 bases lay between the germline ends. Germline V lookup: CDR1 LGHNT, CDR2 FRNRAP. CDR3 nucleotide sequence: TGTGCTAGTGGTTTAATAAACAATGAGCAGTTCTTC. Translation: CASGLINNEQFF.

Only one count was recorded for this clone. This sequence joins TRBV19 and TRBJ1-2, with D uncertain. Looked up from germline, CDR1 is LNHDA and CDR2 is SQIVND (reference sequence). The V and J ends lost 4 bases and 5 bases respectively, with 5 bases between them. The CDR3 extends over 11 amino acids. Written as DNA, the CDR3 is TGTGCCAGTAGTAATCTATATGGCTACACCTTC. Translation: CASSNLYGYTF.

As DNA, the CDR3 is TGTGCCAGCAGCTTAACGGGTACTAGCGGGATTTACAATGAGCAGTTCTTC. It codes for CASSLTGTSGIYNEQFF. This rearrangement joins TRBV22-1 to TRBJ2-1; the table assigns TRBD2, which was not confirmed against the DNA. TRBV22-1 is tagged as a pseudogene. The CDR3 covers 17 residues.

The rearrangement uses TRBV18 and TRBJ2-7; 10 bases match TRBD1. The CDR3 is 14 residues long. Losses at the gene ends were 3 bases for V and 5 bases for J; bases not matched to a gene: 4. The V gene's germline CDR1 is KGHSH and CDR2 LQKENI. The CDR3 loop reads CASSPRQGANEQYF. The CDR3 nucleotides are TGTGCCAGCTCACCTAGACAGGGGGCAAACGAGCAGTACTTC.

Only a few counts were recorded for this clone. The genes are TRBV28 and TRBJ1-2, with D hard to call. This CDR3 has 14 residues. CDR1 is MDHEN and CDR2 is SYDVKM in the germline V gene. Deletions cut 2 bases from V and 6 bases from J, with 13 bases between. DNA for the CDR3: TGTGCCAGCAGTTTACTTCATACGGGCGATGGCTACACCTTC. Translating it yields CASSLLHTGDGYTF.

The chain links TRBV6-8 to TRBJ2-1, with D tentatively TRBD1 (5 bases). The V end lost 10 bases, the J end lost 6 bases, and 13 bases lay between the germline ends. Germline-derived CDR1 and CDR2 are MNHGY and SAAAGT. The CDR3 has 12 residues. CDR3 sequence (DNA): TGTGCCATCAAGTGGGGCTCCAATGAGCAGTTCTTC. This codes for CAIKWGSNEQFF.

This clone is a singleton in its sample. The V call is TRBV5-1, the J call TRBJ1-1, with TRBD1 matching over 9 bases. Trimming removed 3 bases from V and 5 bases from J; junction bases left unmatched: 5. Looked up from germline, CDR1 is SGHRS and CDR2 is YFSETQ. This CDR3 has 14 residues. CDR3 amino acids: CASSSRTGVTEAFF. In DNA, the CDR3 is TGCGCCAGCAGCTCAAGGACAGGGGTGACTGAAGCTTTCTTT.

The chain has TRBV19 and TRBJ2-1; possibly TRBD2 for D (6 bases). Germline V lookup: CDR1 LNHDA, CDR2 SQIVND (reference sequence). This CDR3 region has 14 residues. V lost 3 bases and J lost 7, with 13 bases in between. CDR3 in amino acids: CASSIDRGRNEQFF. The CDR3 DNA reads TGTGCCAGTAGTATCGACCGGGGGAGGAATGAGCAGTTCTTC.

V is TRBV28 and J is TRBJ1-1; D gene uncertain. The CDR3 spans 14 residues. Germline loops: CDR1 MDHEN, CDR2 SYDVKM. V was shortened by 8 bases and J by 1 base, with 14 bases between the two germline ends. CDR3 region: CASESPPPNTEAFF. DNA of the CDR3: TGTGCCAGCGAGTCTCCCCCACCGAACACTGAAGCTTTCTTT.

The V gene is TRBV6-8, the J gene TRBJ1-1; D uncertain. CDR1 is MNHGY, CDR2 SAAAGT, per germline. V gave up 5 bases and J gave up 1 base, with 11 bases separating them. The CDR3 consists of 14 residues. The CDR3 sequence is CASSASPGNTEAFF. The CDR3 DNA sequence: TGTGCCAGCAGTGCTTCCCCTGGGAACACTGAAGCTTTCTTT.

The rearrangement links TRBV10-1 to TRBJ1-3, with D perhaps TRBD1 (5 bases). The ends were cut back, 7 bases at V and 0 bases at J, with 10 bases in the middle. This CDR3 has 14 amino acids. CDR1 is WNHNN, CDR2 SYGVQD, per germline (reference sequence). CDR3 sequence reads: CASNSGSSGNTIYF. DNA for the CDR3: TGCGCCAGCAACTCAGGGAGCTCTGGAAACACCATATATTTT.

J is TRBJ1-1 and V is TRBV11-3, with a possible D match to TRBD1 (6 bases). Trimming shortened V by 1 base and J by 3 bases, and 9 bases separated the two germline ends. Germline loops: CDR1 SGHNT, CDR2 YENEEA. The CDR3 is made up of 14 amino acids. The CDR3 sequence: CASSLGSGDTEAFF. CDR3 DNA: TGTGCCAGCAGCTTAGGCTCAGGGGACACTGAAGCTTTCTTT.

The chain joins TRBV29-1 to TRBJ2-4; D uncertain. The CDR3 runs to 14 residues. The V and J ends lost 5 bases and 0 bases respectively, with 11 bases between them. The germline V gene has CDR1 SQVTM and CDR2 ANQGSEA. The CDR3: CSVLSVLAKNIQYF. The CDR3 DNA follows: TGCAGCGTTTTGTCAGTACTAGCCAAAAACATTCAGTACTTC.

The chain recombines TRBV11-3 with TRBJ2-5; a possible D gene is TRBD2 (11 bases). CDR1 is SGHNT and CDR2 is YENEEA in the germline V gene. V was trimmed by 3 bases and J by 6 bases, leaving 23 bases between them. CDR3 size: 17 residues. The CDR3 nucleotides are TGTGCCAGCAGCTTGAGGCTAGCGGGGGGACAGGGGAAGACCCAGTACTTC. It specifies CASSLRLAGGQGKTQYF.

The gene calls are TRBV19 and TRBJ1-4; D gene unclear. The V end was cut by 6 bases, the J end by 5 bases, with 10 bases between. This CDR3 has 13 residues. Germline V CDR1 and CDR2: LNHDA, SQIVND (reference sequence). The CDR3 loop is CASSWEENEKLFF. CDR3 sequence (DNA): TGTGCCAGTAGCTGGGAGGAGAATGAAAAACTGTTTTTT.

The V call is TRBV6-8, the J call TRBJ1-1, with no clear D. The CDR3 runs 13 residues. V gave up 6 bases and J gave up 1 base, with 9 bases separating them. CDR1 and CDR2 from the germline V gene are MNHGY and SAAAGT. The CDR3 sequence: CASRKIGNTEAFF. DNA of the CDR3: TGTGCCAGCAGGAAGATCGGGAACACTGAAGCTTTCTTT.

J is TRBJ2-3 and V is TRBV28; the D gene is possibly TRBD1 (6 bases). The V end lost 7 bases, the J end lost 2 bases, and 22 bases lay between the germline ends. From germline, CDR1 is MDHEN and CDR2 SYDVKM. The CDR3 contains 17 residues. The CDR3 region has the DNA TGTGCCAGCACCCTAAGGGCACAGGGTCGTAACACAGATACGCAGTATTTT. Amino acid sequence: CASTLRAQGRNTDTQYF. The variable domain in full, with the rest retrieved from reference TRBV28 and TRBJ2-3, is DVKVTQSSRYLVKRTGEKVFLECVQDMDHENMFWYRQDPGLGLRLIYFSYDVKMKEKGDIPEGYSVSREKKERFSLILESASTNQTSMYLCASTLRAQGRNTDTQYFGPGTRLTVL.